The rows below give T cell receptor beta chains drawn from one sample of a study of identical twins. TCRdb used MiXCR to reprocess the 5' RACE reads, holding one entry per CDR3 protein. Of roughly 250,000 distinct CDR3 sequences listed, 7.5% are singletons. A further study also used this sample, focusing on yellow fever vaccine responses in identical twins.

Material: CD8+ T cells sorted from blood. The receptors here all came from a woman under 30 in good health. Both conserved end residues are part of each CDR3. A D gene is named only where the DNA matches it firmly. Part of the rows lack a size; the others show once, few, many or a class for expanded clones.

few	TRBV6-5	TRBJ2-1	TRBD2	TGTGCCAGCAGTTACCGCGGGGACTATTACAATGAGCAGTTCTTC	CASSYRGDYYNEQFF
few	TRBV6-1	TRBJ2-7	.	TGTGCCAGCAGTGAAGCCGCGTACGGGATCTACGAGCAGTACTTC	CASSEAAYGIYEQYF
.	TRBV2	TRBJ2-4	.	TGTGCCAGCACCGGGACTTCGCGGAACATTCAGTACTTC	CASTGTSRNIQYF
.	TRBV23-1	TRBJ2-6	.	TGCGCCAGCAGTCAATCGGGGGATGACAGGGCCAACGTCCTGACTTTC	CASSQSGDDRANVLTF
few	TRBV4-1	TRBJ2-3	TRBD2	TGCGCCAGCAGCCCCGGGAGGCTAGCGGGTCAGGATACGCAGTATTTT	CASSPGRLAGQDTQYF
many	TRBV12-3/TRBV12-4	TRBJ2-6	TRBD1	TGTGCCAGCAGTTTAGAGGGACAGGGACCCTCTGGGGCCAACGTCCTGACTTTC	CASSLEGQGPSGANVLTF
many	TRBV13	TRBJ2-3	TRBD2	TGTGCCAGCAGCCCCAGCGGGGGGGCGATAGATACGCAGTATTTT	CASSPSGGAIDTQYF
.	TRBV18	TRBJ2-1	.	TGTGCCAGCTTGGCCGACCCGGGCTACCTCTCCTACAATGAGCAGTTCTTC	CASLADPGYLSYNEQFF
many	TRBV4-1	TRBJ1-2	.	TGCGCCAGCAGCCAAGGGCAGCAACACCATGGCTACACCTTC	CASSQGQQHHGYTF
few	TRBV7-8	TRBJ2-1	TRBD2	TGTGCCAGCAGCGTACCGGGACTAGCGGGAAGGGGGCTGGTCAATGAGCAGTTCTTC	CASSVPGLAGRGLVNEQFF
many	TRBV12-3/TRBV12-4	TRBJ1-1	.	TGTGCCAGCAGTTTATTGGTACAGGGGAACACTGAAGCTTTCTTT	CASSLLVQGNTEAFF